This T cell receptor beta chain came from a study of cytomegalovirus exposure and HLA in healthy donors. A multiplex PCR was run with 60 Vbeta primers and 13 Jbeta primers. The data were produced by immunoSEQ multiplex PCR, yet TCRdb's version contains in-frame clones alone and is incomplete. The top ten clones hold roughly 0.7% of a sample with roughly 150,000 clones, 75% to 80% of them seen once. Deletions cut 4 bases from V and 0 bases from J, with 18 bases between. Per germline, CDR1 SGHTA and CDR2 FQGTGA. This CDR3 comprises 17 residues. This chain joins TRBV7-3 and TRBJ1-1, with a weak D call TRBD1 (6 bases). Sequenced sample: PBMCs. The receptor's source is a male donor in good health and CMV-seronegative. The chain's CDR3 is CASSYTGTTRMNTEAFF. The CDR3 nucleotides read TGTGCCAGCAGCTACACCGGGACAACCCGCATGAACACTGAAGCTTTCTTT.